The 8 T cell receptor beta chains below come from one sample, sequenced in a study of T-cell reconstitution after alpha-beta-depleted transplantation in children. TCRbeta library construction was performed incorporating unique molecular identifiers. TCRdb used MiXCR to reprocess the PCR reads, holding one entry per CDR3 protein. The data contain over 550,000 distinct CDR3 sequences, 10% of them singletons. The sample was PBMCs from the stem cell graft donor, taken from the stem cell graft. Every receptor here comes from a human donor who donated a stem cell graft to a child with acute myeloid leukemia.

The rearrangement links TRBV9 to TRBJ1-4, with 7 bases that match TRBD1. The germline V gene has CDR1 SGDLS and CDR2 YYNGEE. J lost 11 bases, V lost 4 bases, and 11 bases had no gene match. The CDR3 loop spans 14 amino acids. For the CDR3, the DNA is TGTGCCAGCAGCCTCCGGGACAGTCACGAGAAACTGTTTTTT. Translating gives CASSLRDSHEKLFF.

This clonotype was observed at least ten times. V gene TRBV12-3 or TRBV12-4 combines with J gene TRBJ2-2; TRBD2 matches 8 bases. The ends lost 6 bases at V and 0 bases at J; junction bases unmatched: 9. The CDR3 runs to 17 residues. CDR3 residues: CASSLLTSGSNTGELFF. In DNA form, the CDR3 reads TGTGCCAGCAGCCTGCTCACTAGCGGCTCGAACACCGGGGAGCTGTTTTTT.

This clonotype was found a few times. This chain connects TRBV18 to TRBJ1-4, with unresolved D. The ends were cut back, 3 bases at V and 6 bases at J, with 11 bases in the middle. The CDR3 sequence is 14 residues long. Germline lookup yields CDR1 KGHSH and CDR2 LQKENI. The CDR3 reads CASSPGRGHEKLFF. The CDR3 coding sequence is TGTGCCAGCTCACCGGGCCGGGGTCATGAAAAACTGTTTTTT.

This sequence joins TRBV18 and TRBJ2-7; D gene uncertain. The CDR3 runs 15 residues. Germline-derived CDR1 and CDR2 are KGHSH and LQKENI. V gave up 3 bases and J gave up 2 bases, with 14 bases separating them. DNA of the CDR3: TGTGCCAGCTCACCCCTCGACCGAGCCCCCTACGAGCAGTACTTC. This sequence encodes CASSPLDRAPYEQYF.

This clonotype was seen ten or more times. The V gene is TRBV7-3, the J gene TRBJ2-2, with D possibly TRBD1 on 6 matching bases. V was clipped by 3 bases and J by 7 bases, with 9 bases between them. The V gene's germline CDR1 is SGHTA and CDR2 FQGTGA. CDR3 length: 13 amino acids. The CDR3 sequence: CASSLGAHGELFF. The DNA for the CDR3 is TGTGCCAGCAGCTTGGGGGCTCACGGGGAGCTGTTTTTT.

This clonotype was seen more than once but under ten times. In nucleotides, the CDR3 is TGTGCCAGCAGCTCCTCGACAGGGGGCTACGGGGAGCTGTTTTTT. This codes for CASSSSTGGYGELFF. V gene TRBV7-9 combines with J gene TRBJ2-2; 10 positions agree with TRBD1. Losses at the gene ends were 4 bases for V and 7 bases for J; bases not matched to a gene: 6. This CDR3 is built from 15 residues. Per the germline V gene, CDR1 is SEHNR and CDR2 is FQNEAQ (reference sequence). Full variable domain (outside the CDR3, taken from reference TRBV7-9 and TRBJ2-2): DTGVSQNPRHKITKRGQNVTFRCDPISEHNRLYWYRQTLGQGPEFLTYFQNEAQLEKSRLLSDRFSAERPKGSFSTLEIQRTEQGDSAMYLCASSSSTGGYGELFFGEGSRLTVL.

This clonotype has only a few counts. The rearrangement uses TRBV20-1 and TRBJ1-5; tentatively, D is TRBD1 (6 bases). Germline CDR1 reads DFQATT; CDR2 reads SNEGSKA (reference sequence). Trimming removed 6 bases from V and 1 base from J, with 13 bases in between. CDR3 length: 14 amino acids. The CDR3 DNA follows: TGCAGTGCACCCGACAGGTTCAGCAATCAGCCCCAGCATTTT. This translates into CSAPDRFSNQPQHF.

This clonotype appeared a few times. The chain is built from TRBV29-1 and TRBJ1-2, with TRBD1 matching 10 bases. Germline V gives CDR1 SQVTM, CDR2 ANQGSEA. The CDR3 length is 14 residues. Trimming at V came to 6 bases and at J to 7 bases, leaving 11 bases not matched to a gene. The CDR3 spells CSVDGTGDLGGYTF. As DNA, the CDR3 is TGCAGCGTGGACGGGACAGGGGATCTCGGTGGCTACACCTTC.